This T cell receptor beta chain was recovered during a study of shared clonotypes between healthy human individuals (TCRdb year 2020). About the study as a whole: Three men and two women, aged 18 to 49 years, made up the cohort. To estimate repertoire size and how much clonotype sharing occurs between individuals, the study deeply sequenced the blood TCR repertoires of five or six healthy adults. Libraries were prepared and TCR repertoires were sequenced by different laboratories using diverse techniques, in order to increase sequencing depth and limit assay-specific biases. Between about 0.9 and 9 billion PBMCs per donor were obtained by leukapheresis.

Results the study describes overall, beyond this receptor: Pairwise subsampling indicated that sequencing depth was expected to affect the degree of clonotype sharing among donors. The small number of donors limited the genetic and exposure-history diversity represented. Sampling was restricted to blood, and TCR repertoires in tissue are likely to differ from TCR repertoires in blood.

Based on the germline V gene, the CDR1 and CDR2 sequences are MDHEN and SYDVKM. V is pared back by 6 bases and J by 1 base, with 14 bases lying between the germline termini. The CDR3 contains 15 residues, cysteine and phenylalanine counted. The retained sequence is limited to the CDR3, 45 bases, with the frame set at the first base. Details on this clone: Its antigen remains undetermined. Qualities for individual bases were not recorded, and no much larger clone is one base off.

The donors were healthy, HIV-negative adults with no recently reported acute infections or vaccinations. Every donor was a Caucasian adult living in Nashville, Tennessee, USA. For unsorted samples, 90 million or so PBMCs were counted and genomic DNA was extracted with the QIAamp DNA Blood Mini kit. Blood was obtained by leukapheresis, after which PBMCs were separated by Ficoll-Histopaque density gradient centrifugation and cryopreserved in liquid nitrogen vapor phase. Using the deep immunoSEQ assay, multiplex PCR amplified TCR CDR3 regions from genomic DNA. Extracted genomic DNA from each cell subset was spread evenly across all wells of several immunoSEQ 96-well plates, with each plate serving as a replicate. For unsorted PBMC, each replicate PCR was loaded with about 280 ng genomic DNA, equivalent to tens of thousands of T cell genomes. Genomic DNA from unsorted PBMC was sequenced over ten immunoSEQ deep assay plates. The purified libraries were quantified using a Qubit 3.0 fluorometer, sized with a Bioanalyzer 2100, and then quantified again using the KAPA Library Quantification kit. Every immunoSEQ 96-well plate was sequenced on a separate single-read 150-cycle Illumina NextSeq 550 flow cell. Regarding the original processing steps: Because only junctional sequences without quality scores were contained in the immunoSEQ output, filtering matching that applied to full-length reads could not be performed. To assign V/J genes and CDR3, sequences were annotated using PyIR, a Python wrapper for IgBLAST v1.9, with IMGT germline references. Reads were removed for weak V/J assignments (E-value above 1e-6), missing CDR3, stop codons, out-of-frame junctions, or ambiguous translated residues. A V3J clonotype was defined by an identical inferred V gene, J gene, and CDR3 amino acid sequence. Percentage overlap between repertoires was calculated by dividing the number of shared unique clonotypes by the size of the smaller repertoire. Richness of each repertoire was evaluated using RTK rarefaction, the Chao1 estimator, and Recon v2.1 estimates of unobserved clonotypes. TCRdb retrieved this table from immuneACCESS and kept in-frame rearrangements only. Not all clones are present; in checked studies, unresolved V genes account for under half, and no reason is known for the remainder. From that table come the V and J calls and clone size; the DNA was used to work out D and trimming. Here the sample has 490,000 or so clones; about 80% occur a single time. Less than 15% of the sample rests with the top ten.

Sample: PBMCs. The TCR was taken from a woman between 40 and 55 years old in good health. Some clones in this sample may be carry-over from other donors' samples. The V gene is TRBV28 and the J gene is TRBJ2-3, with the D segment identity uncertain. The DNA sequence is as follows: TGTGCCAGCAGAACCGGGCTAAGGGGCACAGATACGCAGTATTTT. Protein translation: CASRTGLRGTDTQYF.